This TCR beta chain is from a study of radiation and T cells in renal cell carcinoma. The time point was: blood 2 weeks post-SBRT. Described treatment: 15 Gy SBRT to primary tumor, nephrectomy 4 weeks later. Radiation-treated patients gave blood at baseline, week 2 and week 4. This CDR3 contains 14 residues. The V end was cut by 3 bases, the J end by 5 bases, with 14 bases between. Germline V lookup: CDR1 MDHEN, CDR2 SYDVKM. The repertoire was sequenced with immunoSEQ multiplex PCR; TCRdb's copy has only in-frame clones and lacks some. This repertoire shows 100,000 to 150,000 clones, 81% found once; its top ten account for 4.5% to 7%.

The chain is built from TRBV28 and TRBJ2-7; D is perhaps TRBD1 or TRBD2 (6 bases each). Sample: blood, taken from a patient whose treatment included radiotherapy and nephrectomy. The TCR sequence derives from a man between 45 and 60 years old with renal cell carcinoma. DNA for the CDR3: TGTGCCAGCAGTTTGTCGGGGGCTGGGGACGAGCAGTACTTC. Amino acid sequence: CASSLSGAGDEQYF.